Following are 2 T cell receptor beta chains from one sample sequenced in a study of sequential checkpoint blockade in melanoma (dated by TCRdb to the late 2010s). Library preparation used the immunoSEQ multiplex PCR assay. Held by TCRdb, this immuneACCESS table contains in-frame sequences only and omits some clones. Under half of the omission traces to an unresolved V gene where checked; the cause of the rest is unknown. This sample gives about 7,100 clones in total; 70% to 80% of them show up just once. The top ten constitute around 7% of the sample. The sample's treatment or condition label, decoded: randomized to nivolumab then ipilimumab (arm A) or the reverse (arm B). The material sequenced was CD8+ T cells sorted from blood (inferred from file names), taken from a patient given nivolumab and ipilimumab in sequence. The origin of the receptors is a human donor with melanoma.

The V gene is TRBV6-5, the J gene TRBJ2-2; 7 bases fit TRBD2. CDR1 and CDR2 from the germline V gene are MNHEY and SVGAGI. The CDR3 extends over 13 amino acids. The ends lost 6 bases at V and 4 bases at J; junction bases unmatched: 2. As DNA, the CDR3 is TGTGCCAGCAGAGTAGCGGGCACCGGGGAGCTGTTTTTT. The encoded protein is CASRVAGTGELFF.

The chain carries TRBV4-1 and TRBJ2-6, with a possible D match to TRBD2 (5 bases). V was trimmed by 1 base and J by 3 bases, leaving 16 bases between them. Germline loops: CDR1 MGHRA, CDR2 YSYEKL. The length of the CDR3 is 18 residues. The CDR3 region has the DNA TGCGCCAGCAGCCAAGTCCCCGCGAGGGCTGATGGGGCCAACGTCCTGACTTTC. It is translated as CASSQVPARADGANVLTF.